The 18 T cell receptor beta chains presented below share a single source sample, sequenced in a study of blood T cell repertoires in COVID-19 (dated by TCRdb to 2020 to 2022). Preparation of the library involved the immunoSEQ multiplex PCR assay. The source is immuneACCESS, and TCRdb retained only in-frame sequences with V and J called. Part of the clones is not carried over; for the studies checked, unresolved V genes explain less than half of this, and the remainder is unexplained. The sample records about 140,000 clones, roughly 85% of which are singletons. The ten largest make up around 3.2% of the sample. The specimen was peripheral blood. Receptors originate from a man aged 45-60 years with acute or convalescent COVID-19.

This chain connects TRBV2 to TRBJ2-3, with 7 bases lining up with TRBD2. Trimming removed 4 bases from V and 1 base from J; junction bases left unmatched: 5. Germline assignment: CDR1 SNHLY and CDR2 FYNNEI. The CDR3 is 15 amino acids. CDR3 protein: CASSVASGRTDTQYF. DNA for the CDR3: TGTGCCAGCAGTGTTGCTAGCGGTCGCACAGATACGCAGTATTTT.

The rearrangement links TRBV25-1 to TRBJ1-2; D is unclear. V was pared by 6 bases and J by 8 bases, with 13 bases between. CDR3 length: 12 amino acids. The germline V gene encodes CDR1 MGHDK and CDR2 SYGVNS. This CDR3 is CASSRRPGGYTF. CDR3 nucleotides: TGTGCCAGCAGCCGCAGGCCTGGGGGCTACACCTTC.

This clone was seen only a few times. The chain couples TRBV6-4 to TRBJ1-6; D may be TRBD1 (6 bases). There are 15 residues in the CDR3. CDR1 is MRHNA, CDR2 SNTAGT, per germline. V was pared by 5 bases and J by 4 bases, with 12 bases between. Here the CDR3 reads CASSLDSQYNSPLHF. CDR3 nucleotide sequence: TGTGCCAGCAGTTTGGACAGCCAGTATAATTCACCCCTCCACTTT.

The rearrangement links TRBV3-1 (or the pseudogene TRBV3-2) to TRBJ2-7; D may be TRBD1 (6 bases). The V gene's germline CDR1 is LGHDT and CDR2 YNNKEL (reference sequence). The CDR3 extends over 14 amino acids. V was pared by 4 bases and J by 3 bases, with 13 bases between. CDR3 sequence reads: CASSPRNRDYEQYF. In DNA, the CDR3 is TGTGCCAGCAGCCCCCGTAACAGGGACTACGAGCAGTACTTC.

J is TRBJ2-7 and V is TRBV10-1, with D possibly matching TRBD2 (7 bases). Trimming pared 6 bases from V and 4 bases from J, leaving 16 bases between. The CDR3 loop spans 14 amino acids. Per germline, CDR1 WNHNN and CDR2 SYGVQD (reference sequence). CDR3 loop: CASSDGGLGYEQYF. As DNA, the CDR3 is TGCGCCAGCAGCGACGGGGGGCTGGGATACGAGCAGTACTTC.

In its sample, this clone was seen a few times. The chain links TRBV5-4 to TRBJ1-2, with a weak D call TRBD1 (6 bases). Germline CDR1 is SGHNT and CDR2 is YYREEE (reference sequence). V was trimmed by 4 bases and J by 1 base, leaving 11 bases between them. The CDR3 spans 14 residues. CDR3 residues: CASSQGSDNYGYTF. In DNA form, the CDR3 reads TGTGCCAGCAGCCAGGGGTCCGATAACTATGGCTACACCTTC.

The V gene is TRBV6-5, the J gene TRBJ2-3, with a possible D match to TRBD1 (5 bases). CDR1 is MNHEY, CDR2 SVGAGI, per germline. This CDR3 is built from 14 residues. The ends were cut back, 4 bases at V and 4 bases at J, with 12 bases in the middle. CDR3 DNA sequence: TGTGCCAGCAGTTTTCAGGGTTCTGCAGATACGCAGTATTTT. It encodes CASSFQGSADTQYF.

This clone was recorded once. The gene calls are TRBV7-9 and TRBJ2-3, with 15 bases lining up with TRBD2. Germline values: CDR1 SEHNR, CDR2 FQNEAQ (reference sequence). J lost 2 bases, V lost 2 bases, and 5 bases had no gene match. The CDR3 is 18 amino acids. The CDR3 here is CASSLIGTSGRITDTQYF. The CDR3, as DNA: TGTGCCAGCAGCTTAATAGGGACTAGCGGGAGGATCACAGATACGCAGTATTTT.

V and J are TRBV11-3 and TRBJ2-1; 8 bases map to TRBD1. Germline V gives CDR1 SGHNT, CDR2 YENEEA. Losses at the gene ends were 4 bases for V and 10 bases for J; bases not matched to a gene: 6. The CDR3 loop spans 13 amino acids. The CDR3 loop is CASSSQGAGEQFF. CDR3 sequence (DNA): TGTGCCAGCAGCTCTCAGGGGGCGGGGGAGCAGTTCTTC.

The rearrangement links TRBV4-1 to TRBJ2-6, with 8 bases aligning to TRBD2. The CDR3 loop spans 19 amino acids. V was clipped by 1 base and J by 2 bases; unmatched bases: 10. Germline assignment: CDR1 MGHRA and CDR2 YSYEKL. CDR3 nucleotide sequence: TGCGCCAGCAGCCAAGGCCCCCAGCGGGAGTACACTGGGGCCAACGTCCTGACTTTC. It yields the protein CASSQGPQREYTGANVLTF.

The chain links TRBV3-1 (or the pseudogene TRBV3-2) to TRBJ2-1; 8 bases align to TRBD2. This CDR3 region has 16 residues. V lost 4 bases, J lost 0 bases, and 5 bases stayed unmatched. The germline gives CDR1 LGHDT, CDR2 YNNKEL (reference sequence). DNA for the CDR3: TGTGCCAGCAGCCCCTCACGGGGGGGCTCCTACAATGAGCAGTTCTTC. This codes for CASSPSRGGSYNEQFF.

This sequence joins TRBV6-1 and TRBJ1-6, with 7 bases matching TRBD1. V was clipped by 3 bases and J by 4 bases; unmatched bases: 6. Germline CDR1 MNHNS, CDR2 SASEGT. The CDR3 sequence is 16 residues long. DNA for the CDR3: TGTGCCAGCAGTGACGACAGGGTGGGTTATAATTCACCCCTCCACTTT. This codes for CASSDDRVGYNSPLHF.

CDR3 amino acids: CASSSWTGVGYTF. In DNA form, the CDR3 reads TGTGCCAGCAGCTCCTGGACAGGAGTGGGCTACACCTTC. V and J are TRBV7-9 and TRBJ1-2; 7 bases match TRBD1. CDR3 size: 13 residues. V shed 4 bases and J 8 bases; nucleotides not matched to a gene: 7. The germline V gene encodes CDR1 SEHNR and CDR2 FQNEAQ (reference sequence).

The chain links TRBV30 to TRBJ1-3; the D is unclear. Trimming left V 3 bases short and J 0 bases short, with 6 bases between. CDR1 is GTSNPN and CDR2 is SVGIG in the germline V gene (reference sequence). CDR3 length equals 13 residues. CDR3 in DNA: TGTGCCTGGAGACAGAGCTCTGGAAACACCATATATTTT. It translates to CAWRQSSGNTIYF.

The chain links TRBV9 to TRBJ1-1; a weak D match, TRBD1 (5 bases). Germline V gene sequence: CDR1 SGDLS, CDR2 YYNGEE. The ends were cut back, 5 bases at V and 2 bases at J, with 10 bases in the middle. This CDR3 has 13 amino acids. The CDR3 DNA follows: TGTGCCAGCAGGCGGGGGAGCAACACTGAAGCTTTCTTT. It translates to CASRRGSNTEAFF.

This CDR3 reads CASSMDRGDYGYTF. The DNA of the CDR3 is TGTGCCAGCAGCATGGACAGGGGGGACTATGGCTACACCTTC. This chain joins TRBV7-2 and TRBJ1-2; 10 nucleotides match TRBD1. V was clipped by 5 bases and J by 3 bases; unmatched bases: 3. The CDR3 is 14 residues long. From germline, CDR1 is SGHTA and CDR2 FQGNSA.

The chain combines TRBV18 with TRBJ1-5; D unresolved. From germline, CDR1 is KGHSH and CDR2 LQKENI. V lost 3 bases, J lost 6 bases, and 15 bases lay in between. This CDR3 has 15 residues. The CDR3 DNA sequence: TGTGCCAGCTCACCGGCTAAGGAAGCGATTCAGCCCCAGCATTTT. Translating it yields CASSPAKEAIQPQHF.

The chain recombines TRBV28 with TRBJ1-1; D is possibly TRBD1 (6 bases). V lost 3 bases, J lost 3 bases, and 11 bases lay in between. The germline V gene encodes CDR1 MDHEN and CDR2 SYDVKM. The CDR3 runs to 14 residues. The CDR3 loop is CASSFPNRDTEAFF. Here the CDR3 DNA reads TGTGCCAGCAGTTTTCCTAACAGGGACACTGAAGCTTTCTTT. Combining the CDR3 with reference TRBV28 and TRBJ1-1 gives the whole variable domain DVKVTQSSRYLVKRTGEKVFLECVQDMDHENMFWYRQDPGLGLRLIYFSYDVKMKEKGDIPEGYSVSREKKERFSLILESASTNQTSMYLCASSFPNRDTEAFFGQGTRLTVV.